This is a list of T cell receptor beta chains from one sample in a study of CD8 T cells in Susac syndrome. TCRdb independently ran MiXCR on the immunoSEQ multiplex PCR reads; one entry per CDR3 protein. The table includes under 95,000 distinct CDR3 sequences, 85% to 95% detected once. Sequenced sample: CD4+ T cells from PBMCs. Receptors were obtained from a human donor with Susac syndrome. The CDR3 runs from the conserved cysteine through the conserved F or W. Each record gives: J gene, clone size, D gene, V gene, CDR3 DNA, CDR3 protein. A D gene is named only where the DNA matches it firmly. Clone size is shown for a subset of rows, as once, few, many or a class of expanded clone.

>TRBJ1-1|-|-|TRBV15
TGTGCCACCAGCAGAGGACAGATGATCATGAACACTGAAGCTTTCTTT
CATSRGQMIMNTEAFF
>TRBJ2-2|-|-|TRBV30
TGTGCCTGGAGTGAGGAACAGGGTAATACCGGGGAGCTGTTTTTT
CAWSEEQGNTGELFF
>TRBJ1-1|-|-|TRBV29-1
TGCAGCGTTGACGACCGGGACCTCCGTGAAGCTTTCTTT
CSVDDRDLREAFF
>TRBJ2-3|-|-|TRBV19
TGTGCCAGTAGTAGGGAAAGAACCGCAGATACGCAGTATTTT
CASSRERTADTQYF
>TRBJ2-1|-|-|TRBV18
TGTGCCAGCTCACCACGGGCAGGGGATGCCACCTACAATGAGCAGTTCTTC
CASSPRAGDATYNEQFF
>TRBJ2-1|-|-|TRBV30
TGTGCCTGGAGGAGCGGATATTACAATGAGCAGTTCTTC
CAWRSGYYNEQFF
>TRBJ2-1|-|TRBD2|TRBV5-4
TGTGCCAGCAGCTCACAAAAGGCTAGCGGGGGGGGCGAGCAGTTCTTC
CASSSQKASGGGEQFF
>TRBJ2-5|-|TRBD2|TRBV6-4
TGTGCCAGCAGTGATAGCGGGGGAGGTCCCCAGTACTTC
CASSDSGGGPQYF
>TRBJ2-4|-|TRBD1|TRBV9
TGTGCCAGCAGCGTAGAACCGGGACAGGGTACCCGGCAGTACTTC
CASSVEPGQGTRQYF
>TRBJ2-2|-|TRBD2|TRBV5-4
TGTGCCAGCAGCGAAGGGACTAGCTTTCACACCGGGGAGCTGTTTTTT
CASSEGTSFHTGELFF
>TRBJ2-3|-|-|TRBV6-2/TRBV6-3
TGTGCCAGCAGCTCTCAGCATACGCAGTATTTT
CASSSQHTQYF
>TRBJ1-2|-|-|TRBV30
TGTGCCTGGAGCGCCACGGTGGGCAGCAAGTATGGCTACACCTTC
CAWSATVGSKYGYTF
>TRBJ2-5|-|-|TRBV25-1
TGTGCCAGCAGTGCACGGGACCGCCTGACCGAGGCCCAGTACTTC
CASSARDRLTEAQYF
>TRBJ1-3|-|-|TRBV29-1
TGCAGCGTTGTCGGTAGTTCAGTCTCTGGAAACACCATATATTTT
CSVVGSSVSGNTIYF
>TRBJ2-5|-|-|TRBV3-1
TGTGCCAGCAGCCAAGCCCCAGAGACCCAGTACTTC
CASSQAPETQYF
>TRBJ1-1|-|-|TRBV30
TGTGCCTGGAGTGTACTAGGGGAAGCTTTCTTT
CAWSVLGEAFF
>TRBJ2-1|-|-|TRBV29-1
TGCAGCGTTGAAGGCGACCCAAGCTCCTACAATGAGCAGTTCTTC
CSVEGDPSSYNEQFF
>TRBJ1-2|-|TRBD1|TRBV20-1
TGCAGTGCTAGGGAACCGGGACAGGGTTTCAGCTATGGCTACACCTTC
CSAREPGQGFSYGYTF
>TRBJ2-3|-|TRBD2|TRBV7-2
TGTGCCAGCAGCTTAACGACTAGCGACACAGATACGCAGTATTTT
CASSLTTSDTDTQYF
>TRBJ2-4|-|TRBD1|TRBV19
TGTGCCAGTAGTAATGCCGGGACAGACGTTCACTTAGCCAAAAACATTCAGTACTTC
CASSNAGTDVHLAKNIQYF
>TRBJ1-1|few|-|TRBV6-1
TGTGCCAGCACATCCCACACTGAAGCTTTCTTT
CASTSHTEAFF
>TRBJ1-1|-|-|TRBV28
TGTGCCAGCAGTATTAACAGGTTGAACACTGAAGCTTTCTTT
CASSINRLNTEAFF
>TRBJ1-1|-|-|TRBV12-3/TRBV12-4
TGTGCCAGCAGATTCAAAGAAGCTTTCTTT
CASRFKEAFF
>TRBJ1-2|-|-|TRBV29-1
TGCAGCGTTGTAGGACCAGCTAACTATGGCTACACCTTC
CSVVGPANYGYTF
>TRBJ2-5|-|-|TRBV19
TGTGCCAGTAGTATTCGGACCACCGCCCAAGAGACCCAGTACTTC
CASSIRTTAQETQYF
>TRBJ1-1|-|TRBD1|TRBV29-1
TGCAGCGCCGAGCCCGGGACAGGGGCAGCTTTCTTT
CSAEPGTGAAFF
>TRBJ1-1|-|-|TRBV29-1
TGCAGCGTTCAAGGCAGGGCCACCACTGAAGCTTTCTTT
CSVQGRATTEAFF
>TRBJ1-6|-|TRBD1|TRBV12-3/TRBV12-4
TGTGCCAGCAGGGGGGACAGCTCCTATAATTCACCCCTCCACTTT
CASRGDSSYNSPLHF
>TRBJ2-7|-|TRBD1|TRBV11-2
TGTGCCAGCAGCTCCCGGGACAGGGTTTACGAGCAGTACTTC
CASSSRDRVYEQYF
>TRBJ2-1|-|-|TRBV5-1
TGCGCCAGCAGCCTAACATTCAGGGGAAACAATGAGCAGTTCTTC
CASSLTFRGNNEQFF
>TRBJ2-3|-|-|TRBV6-6
TGTGCCAGCAGTTACTCACCGCCCGATACGCAGTATTTT
CASSYSPPDTQYF
>TRBJ2-3|-|TRBD1|TRBV25-1
TGTGCCAGCAGTAACACAGGGGTGAGCACAGATACGCAGTATTTT
CASSNTGVSTDTQYF
>TRBJ2-1|-|-|TRBV6-5
TGTGCCAGCAGTTACTCGAGCCTTCACAATGAGCAGTTCTTC
CASSYSSLHNEQFF